This T cell receptor beta chain was recovered during a study of T-cell memory formation after mild COVID-19. This clonotype was seen only a few times. What it binds is not known. TCRdb itself ran the 5' RACE reads through MiXCR, one entry per CDR3 protein. The sample records about 160,000 distinct CDR3 sequences, 25% to 40% being singletons. Study-wide results and limits: There was a balanced CD4/CD8 profile in clones contracting day 15 to 85, and later expanders leaned CD4+. A subset of responding clones appeared in pre-infection memory, suggesting cross-reactive memory joined.

The length of the CDR3 is 16 residues. Trimming stripped 4 bases from V and 10 bases from J, with 25 bases between. The receptor was isolated from an adult woman who had mild COVID-19 (a few samples of this study predate the infection). Cell type and time point are not known. The material sequenced was PBMCs or a T cell subset sorted from them (not recorded which). The J gene is TRBJ1-1, the V gene TRBV12-3 or TRBV12-4; D not resolved. CDR3 amino acids: CASSSRPLPGVEGAFF. The CDR3 DNA follows: TGTGCCAGCAGTTCCCGACCCCTACCAGGCGTGGAAGGAGCTTTCTTT.